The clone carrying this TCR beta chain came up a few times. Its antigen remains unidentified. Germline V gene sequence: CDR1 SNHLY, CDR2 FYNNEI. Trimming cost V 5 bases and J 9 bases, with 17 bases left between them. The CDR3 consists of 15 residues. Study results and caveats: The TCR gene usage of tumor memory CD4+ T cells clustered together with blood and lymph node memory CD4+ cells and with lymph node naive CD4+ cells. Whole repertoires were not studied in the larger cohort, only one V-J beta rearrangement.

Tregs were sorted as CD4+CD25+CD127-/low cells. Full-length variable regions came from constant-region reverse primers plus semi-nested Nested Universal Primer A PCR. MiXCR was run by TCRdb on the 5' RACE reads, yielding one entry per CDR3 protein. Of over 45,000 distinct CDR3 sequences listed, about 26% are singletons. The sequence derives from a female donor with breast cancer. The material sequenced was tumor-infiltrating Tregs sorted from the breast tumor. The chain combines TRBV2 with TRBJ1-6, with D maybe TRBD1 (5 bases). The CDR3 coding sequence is TGTGCCAGCAGTAGGATGCCGAGGGGCGGTTCACCCCTCCACTTT. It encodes CASSRMPRGGSPLHF.